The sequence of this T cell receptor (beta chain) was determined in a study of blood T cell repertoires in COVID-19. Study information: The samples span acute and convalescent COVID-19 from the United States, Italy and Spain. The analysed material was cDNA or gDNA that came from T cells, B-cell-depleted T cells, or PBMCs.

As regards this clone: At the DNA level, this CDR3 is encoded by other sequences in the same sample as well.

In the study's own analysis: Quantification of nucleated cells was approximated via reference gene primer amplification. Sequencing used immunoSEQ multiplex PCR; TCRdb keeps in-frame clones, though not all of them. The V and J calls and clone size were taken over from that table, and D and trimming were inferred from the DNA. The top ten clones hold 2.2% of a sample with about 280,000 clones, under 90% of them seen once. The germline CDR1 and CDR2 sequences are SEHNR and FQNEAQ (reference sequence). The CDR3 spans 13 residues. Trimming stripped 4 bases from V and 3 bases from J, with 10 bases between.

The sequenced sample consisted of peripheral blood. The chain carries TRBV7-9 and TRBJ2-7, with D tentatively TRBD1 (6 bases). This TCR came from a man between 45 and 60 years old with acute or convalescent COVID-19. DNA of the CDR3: TGTGCCAGCAGCTCTCGGACAGTCTACGAGCAGTACTTC. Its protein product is CASSSRTVYEQYF.